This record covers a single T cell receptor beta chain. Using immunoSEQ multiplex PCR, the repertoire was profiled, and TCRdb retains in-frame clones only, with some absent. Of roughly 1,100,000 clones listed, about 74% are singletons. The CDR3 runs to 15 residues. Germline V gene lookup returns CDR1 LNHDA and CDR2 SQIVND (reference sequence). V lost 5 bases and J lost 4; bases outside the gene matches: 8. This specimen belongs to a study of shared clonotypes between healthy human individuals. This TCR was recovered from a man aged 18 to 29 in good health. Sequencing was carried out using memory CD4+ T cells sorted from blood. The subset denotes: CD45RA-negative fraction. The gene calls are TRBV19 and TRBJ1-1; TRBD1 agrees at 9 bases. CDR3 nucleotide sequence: TGTGCCAGTAGTCCCCGGACAGGGGCATTCACTGAAGCTTTCTTT. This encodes CASSPRTGAFTEAFF.